This TCR beta chain came from a study of T cell responses to AZD1222 COVID-19 vaccine. Study results and caveats: It was only a handful of AZD1222 recipients who were seropositive at baseline.

Assay: immunoSEQ multiplex PCR; the TCRdb copy retains only in-frame clones and omits some. The sample carries about 73,000 clones, 88% recorded once. Remarks on this clone: Its specificity is not known.

Germline V lookup: CDR1 SGDLS, CDR2 YYNGEE. The CDR3 length is 18 residues. The V end was cut by 1 base, the J end by 1 base, with 18 bases between. The chain employs TRBV9 and TRBJ2-1; the D gene is possibly TRBD2 (6 bases). The sequence derives from an adult in good health. Specimen: peripheral blood, collected on day 0 of AZD1222 vaccination. The CDR3 loop is CASSVSIAWDSSYNEQFF. The DNA of the CDR3 is TGTGCCAGCAGCGTAAGTATAGCGTGGGACTCATCCTACAATGAGCAGTTCTTC.